This T cell receptor beta chain emerged from a study of cytomegalovirus exposure and HLA in healthy donors. Study-level results: There were some public TCRs occurring in many donors, but most TCR sequences were rare.

The CDR3 loop spans 16 amino acids. The ends were cut back, 3 bases at V and 2 bases at J, with 15 bases in the middle. The germline gives CDR1 SGDLS, CDR2 YYNGEE. Remarks on this clone: The antigen is undetermined.

PCR employed 60 Vbeta and 13 Jbeta primers. Assay used: immunoSEQ multiplex PCR; TCRdb lists only in-frame clones, some missing. The sample consists of about 240,000 clones, about 80% of them appearing once. This chain joins TRBV9 and TRBJ1-3, with D possibly being TRBD1 (5 bases). The receptor was derived from a woman aged 55 to 70 in good health and CMV-seropositive. What was sequenced was PBMCs. Here the CDR3 reads CASSADLGGTGNTIYF. CDR3 sequence (DNA): TGTGCCAGCAGCGCGGATTTGGGGGGGACTGGAAACACCATATATTTT.